The TCR beta chain under discussion was sequenced for a study of blood T cell repertoires in COVID-19 (dated by TCRdb to 2020 to 2022). Regarding the study in general: The collaborator samples originated in the United States, Italy and Spain and spanned the acute and convalescent phases of COVID-19. The prospective study material was composed of cDNA or gDNA derived from T cells, B-cell-depleted T cells, or PBMCs. Deeply sampled blood TCRbeta repertoires from subjects exposed to, actively infected with, or recovered from COVID-19 were included in the dataset. The repertoires were made available in a free public database intended to serve as a resource for research on the immune response to SARS-CoV-2. The samples were drawn from the first 160 participants of the ongoing ImmuneRACE study and from 1,254 subjects provided by 6 global collaborators. A de-identified subject ID, COVID-19 status, age in years and sex were almost always included in the sample metadata. Where available, HLA class I and class II types were taken from metadata supplied by the sample provider and were not determined by assay-based typing.

TCRbeta CDR3 regions were amplified from genomic DNA by means of the immunoSEQ Assay, a bias-controlled multiplex PCR. On the authors' methods: Within the assay, amplification of reference gene primers was used to estimate how many nucleated cells each sample contained. Sequence reads were collapsed and filtered to measure the absolute abundance of every unique TCRbeta CDR3 rearrangement. For each sample, productive Simpson clonality was calculated as the square root of Simpson's diversity index over productive rearrangements. Drawn from immuneACCESS, this table holds only the in-frame rearrangements with V and J called that TCRdb kept. Clones are partly lost; checked studies trace under half to an unresolved V gene and leave the rest unexplained. V and J calls and clone size are given by that table; D and trimming were obtained from the DNA. Present in this sample are 200,000 to 250,000 clones, over 75% of which were seen just once. 1.5% to 2% of the sample is held by the ten biggest clonotypes.

Whole blood was collected in K2EDTA tubes by collaborating institutions according to the institutions' own protocols. Collaborator samples were shipped for TCRbeta analysis as frozen whole blood, isolated PBMCs, or DNA extracted from either sample type. Trimming at the junction amounts to 3 bases on V and 1 base on J, and the germline ends lie 9 bases apart. The cysteine opens and the phenylalanine closes a CDR3 of 14 amino acids. Here the CDR3 DNA is all that survives: 42 bases in frame from base 1. CDR1 and CDR2 are drawn from the germline V gene (reference sequence): LNHDA, SQIVND. With respect to this clone: There is no known antigen for this receptor. No per-base quality is available; no much larger clone lies one base away.

Findings and caveats that apply to the study as a whole: The amount of clinical and demographic metadata varied by source and participant and was provided uncurated.

The chain links TRBV19 with TRBJ1-1; a tentative D match to TRBD1 spans 6 bases. The source material was peripheral blood. This clonotype was sampled from a man between 35 and 55 years old with active or convalescent COVID-19. DNA sequence: TGTGCCAGTAGTATTCAGGGGCCGAACACTGAAGCTTTCTTT. This is translated as CASSIQGPNTEAFF.